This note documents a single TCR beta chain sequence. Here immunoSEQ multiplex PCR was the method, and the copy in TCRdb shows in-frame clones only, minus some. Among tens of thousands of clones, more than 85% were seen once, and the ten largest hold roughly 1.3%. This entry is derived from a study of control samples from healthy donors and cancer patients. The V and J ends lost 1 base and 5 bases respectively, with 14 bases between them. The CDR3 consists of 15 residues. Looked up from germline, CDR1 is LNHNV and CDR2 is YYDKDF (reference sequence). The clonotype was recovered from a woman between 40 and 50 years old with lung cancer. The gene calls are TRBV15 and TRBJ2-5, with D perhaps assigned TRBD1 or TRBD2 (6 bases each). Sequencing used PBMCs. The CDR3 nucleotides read TGTGCCACCAGCAGAGGACGGGGGACAACGGAGACCCAGTACTTC. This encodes CATSRGRGTTETQYF. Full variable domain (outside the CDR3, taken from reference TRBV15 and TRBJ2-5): DAMVIQNPRYQVTQFGKPVTLSCSQTLNHNVMYWYQQKSSQAPKLLFHYYDKDFNNEADTPDNFQSRRPNTSFCFLDIRSPGLGDTAMYLCATSRGRGTTETQYFGPGTRLLVL.